A selection of T cell receptor beta chains follows, all from one sample in a study of T cell changes during pregnancy in multiple sclerosis. TCRdb's copy holds only in-frame clones and misses some; the assay was immunoSEQ multiplex PCR. The sample consists of 36,000 or so clones, 88% of them appearing once. The sequences come from CD4+ T cells from peripheral blood mononuclear cells, collected in the first trimester of pregnancy. Receptors originate from a female donor with multiple sclerosis, enrolled in a pregnancy study. The CDR3 runs from the conserved cysteine through the conserved F or W. A D gene is named only where the DNA matches it firmly. Rows give clone size only sometimes, using once, few, many, or a class for an expanded clone.

size	J	D	V	CDR3	DNA
-	TRBJ2-3	-	TRBV19	CASSPGPYSTDTQYF	TGTGCCAGTAGTCCAGGGCCCTACTCCACAGATACGCAGTATTTT
-	TRBJ1-5	TRBD1	TRBV30	CAMTGYSNQPQHF	TGTGCCATGACAGGGTATAGCAATCAGCCCCAGCATTTT
once	TRBJ1-1	-	TRBV30	CAWRGGANVNTEAFF	TGTGCCTGGAGGGGGGGGGCAAATGTGAACACTGAAGCTTTCTTT
-	TRBJ1-5	-	TRBV10-2	CASVAVSNQPQHF	TGCGCCAGCGTTGCGGTTAGCAATCAGCCCCAGCATTTT
-	TRBJ1-5	TRBD1	TRBV6-5	CASSRDSYNQPQHF	TGTGCCAGCAGTAGGGACAGTTACAATCAGCCCCAGCATTTT
once	TRBJ2-7	TRBD1	TRBV6-5	CASSYGTGANEQYF	TGTGCCAGCAGTTACGGGACAGGGGCCAACGAGCAGTACTTC
-	TRBJ1-5	-	TRBV6-1	CASRGVIANQPQHF	TGTGCCAGCCGGGGGGTGATAGCAAATCAGCCCCAGCATTTT
-	TRBJ1-2	TRBD1	TRBV19	CASSMRNRGHGYTF	TGTGCCAGTAGTATGAGGAACAGGGGGCATGGCTACACCTTC
-	TRBJ1-4	TRBD1	TRBV25-1	CASSDLRGPGEKLFF	TGTGCCAGCAGTGACCTCAGGGGGCCGGGTGAAAAACTGTTTTTT
-	TRBJ2-1	TRBD1	TRBV7-2	CASSLAALRQGNNEQFF	TGTGCCAGCAGCTTAGCTGCCCTTAGACAGGGAAACAATGAGCAGTTCTTC
-	TRBJ2-7	-	TRBV6-5	CASRLTMTSYEQYF	TGTGCCAGCAGACTTACTATGACGTCCTACGAGCAGTACTTC
-	TRBJ2-3	-	TRBV10-3	CAISDRASTDTQYF	TGTGCCATCAGTGACAGGGCTAGCACAGATACGCAGTATTTT
medium-sized	TRBJ2-7	-	TRBV15	CATSKERGYYEQYF	TGTGCCACCAGCAAGGAACGGGGTTACTACGAGCAGTACTTC
-	TRBJ2-1	TRBD2	TRBV9	CASSARGLAGRHEQFF	TGTGCCAGCAGCGCCCGCGGCCTAGCGGGAAGGCATGAGCAGTTCTTC
-	TRBJ1-2	TRBD1	TRBV19	CASRRLDRAEGYTF	TGTGCCAGTAGGCGTTTGGACAGGGCAGAGGGCTACACCTTC
-	TRBJ1-5	-	TRBV28	CASSLWSGLGGGNQPQHF	TGTGCCAGCAGTTTATGGTCGGGGCTGGGGGGGGGCAATCAGCCCCAGCATTTT
-	TRBJ1-5	-	TRBV7-8	CASSLDPVQPQHF	TGTGCCAGCAGCTTAGATCCGGTTCAGCCCCAGCATTTT
-	TRBJ2-7	TRBD2	TRBV7-2	CASSSRGTSGPYEQYF	TGTGCCAGCAGCTCCCGCGGGACTAGCGGGCCCTACGAGCAGTACTTC
-	TRBJ1-1	-	TRBV5-4	CASSLGGDTEAFF	TGTGCCAGCAGCTTGGGAGGAGACACTGAAGCTTTCTTT
-	TRBJ1-1	TRBD1	TRBV5-4	CASRFGQGDTEAFF	TGTGCCAGCAGGTTCGGGCAGGGGGACACTGAAGCTTTCTTT
-	TRBJ2-7	TRBD2	TRBV28	CASSLFSGSGYEQYF	TGTGCCAGCAGTTTATTTAGCGGGAGTGGGTACGAGCAGTACTTC
-	TRBJ1-5	TRBD1	TRBV2	CASSPRTGGQPQHF	TGTGCCAGCAGTCCCCGGACAGGGGGTCAGCCCCAGCATTTT
-	TRBJ1-5	-	TRBV19	CASSMGRGQPQHF	TGTGCCAGTAGTATGGGAAGGGGTCAGCCCCAGCATTTT
-	TRBJ2-3	TRBD2	TRBV18	CASSPTLAGSGGSTDTQYF	TGTGCCAGCTCACCCACCCTGGCTGGTAGCGGGGGGAGCACAGATACGCAGTATTTT
-	TRBJ2-7	TRBD2	TRBV27	CASSRRGGGTYEQYF	TGTGCCAGCAGTCGGAGGGGCGGGGGGACCTACGAGCAGTACTTC
-	TRBJ2-3	-	TRBV29-1	CSVDGRGRGTDTQYF	TGCAGCGTTGATGGACGGGGCAGGGGTACAGATACGCAGTATTTT
-	TRBJ1-1	TRBD1	TRBV29-1	CSVEEWTGGSSAFF	TGCAGCGTTGAAGAGTGGACAGGTGGTTCTTCGGCTTTCTTT
-	TRBJ1-2	-	TRBV28	CASTTASEIYGYTF	TGTGCCAGCACGACAGCTTCTGAGATCTATGGCTACACCTTC
-	TRBJ2-1	TRBD2	TRBV28	CASSPATSGTDNEQFF	TGTGCCAGCAGTCCGGCGACTAGCGGGACCGACAATGAGCAGTTCTTC
-	TRBJ1-4	-	TRBV21-1	CASSIRQGTNEKLFF	TGTGCCAGCAGCATTCGACAGGGGACTAATGAAAAACTGTTTTTT
once	TRBJ2-7	TRBD2	TRBV4-2	CASSQAGTSGSGRYEQYF	TGTGCCAGCAGCCAAGCCGGGACTAGCGGGAGCGGCAGGTACGAGCAGTACTTC
-	TRBJ2-7	-	TRBV28	CASSLRQAKQYF	TGTGCCAGCAGTTTACGTCAAGCGAAGCAGTACTTC
-	TRBJ1-5	TRBD1	TRBV28	CASGRTGGPNQPQHF	TGTGCCAGCGGCCGAACAGGGGGACCCAATCAGCCCCAGCATTTT
-	TRBJ2-3	TRBD2	TRBV27	CASSLGLAGLTDTQYF	TGTGCCAGCAGTTTGGGACTAGCGGGATTAACAGATACGCAGTATTTT
-	TRBJ2-1	TRBD1	TRBV11-3	CASSLDGQGSGEQFF	TGTGCCAGCAGCTTAGATGGACAGGGGTCAGGTGAGCAGTTCTTC
-	TRBJ1-2	-	TRBV12-5	CASGFSTGSYGYTF	TGTGCTAGTGGTTTTTCCACTGGGAGCTATGGCTACACCTTC
-	TRBJ1-1	TRBD1	TRBV30	CALDRVNTEAFF	TGTGCCTTGGACAGGGTGAACACTGAAGCTTTCTTT
once	TRBJ2-1	TRBD2	TRBV2	CASNWRGGRDEQFF	TGTGCCAGCAATTGGCGGGGGGGCAGGGATGAGCAGTTCTTC
-	TRBJ1-5	TRBD1	TRBV30	CAWSPTGGPGNQPQHF	TGTGCCTGGAGTCCTACAGGGGGCCCGGGCAATCAGCCCCAGCATTTT
-	TRBJ1-1	-	TRBV19	CASRFGDAAFF	TGTGCCAGTAGGTTCGGTGATGCAGCTTTCTTT
-	TRBJ1-4	-	TRBV30	CAWSSDIGDEKLFF	TGTGCCTGGAGTTCTGACATCGGGGATGAAAAACTGTTTTTT
-	TRBJ1-2	-	TRBV30	CAWRGNYGYTF	TGTGCCTGGAGGGGCAACTATGGCTACACCTTC
-	TRBJ1-5	-	TRBV7-2	CASSLEGGEFQPQHF	TGTGCCAGCAGCTTAGAAGGGGGAGAGTTTCAGCCCCAGCATTTT
once	TRBJ2-1	TRBD2	TRBV11-3	CASSVGLAGGNNEQFF	TGTGCCAGCAGCGTGGGACTAGCGGGGGGGAACAATGAGCAGTTCTTC